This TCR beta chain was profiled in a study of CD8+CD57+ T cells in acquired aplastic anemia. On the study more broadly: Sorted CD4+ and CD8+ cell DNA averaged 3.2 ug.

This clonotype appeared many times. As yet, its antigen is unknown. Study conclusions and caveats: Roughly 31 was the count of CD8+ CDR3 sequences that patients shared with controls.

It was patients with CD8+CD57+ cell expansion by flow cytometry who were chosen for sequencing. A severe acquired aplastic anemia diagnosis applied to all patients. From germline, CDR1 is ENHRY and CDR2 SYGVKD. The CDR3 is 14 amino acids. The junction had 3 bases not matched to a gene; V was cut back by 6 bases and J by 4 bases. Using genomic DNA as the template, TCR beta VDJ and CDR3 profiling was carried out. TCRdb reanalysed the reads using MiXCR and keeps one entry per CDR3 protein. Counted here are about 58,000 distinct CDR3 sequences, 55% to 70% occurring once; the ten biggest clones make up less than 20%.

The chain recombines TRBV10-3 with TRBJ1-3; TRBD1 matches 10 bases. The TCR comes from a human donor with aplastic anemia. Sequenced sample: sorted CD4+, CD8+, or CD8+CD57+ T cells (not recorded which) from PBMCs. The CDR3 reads CAISGTGAGNTIYF. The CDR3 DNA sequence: TGTGCCATCAGCGGGACAGGGGCGGGAAACACCATATATTTT.